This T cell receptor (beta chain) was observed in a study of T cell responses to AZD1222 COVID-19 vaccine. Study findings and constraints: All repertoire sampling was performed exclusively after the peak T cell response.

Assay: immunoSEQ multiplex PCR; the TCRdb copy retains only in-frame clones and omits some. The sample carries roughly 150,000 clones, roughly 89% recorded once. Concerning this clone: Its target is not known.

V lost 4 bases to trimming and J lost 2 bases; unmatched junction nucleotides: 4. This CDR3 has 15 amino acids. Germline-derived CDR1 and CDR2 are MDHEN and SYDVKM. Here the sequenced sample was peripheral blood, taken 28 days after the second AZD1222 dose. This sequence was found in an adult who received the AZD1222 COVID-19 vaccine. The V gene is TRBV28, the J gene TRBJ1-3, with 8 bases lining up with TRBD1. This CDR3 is CASSSQGAPGNTIYF. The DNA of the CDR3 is TGTGCCAGCAGTTCCCAGGGGGCGCCTGGAAACACCATATATTTT.